The rows below give T cell receptor beta chains drawn from one sample of a study of blood T cell repertoires in COVID-19. Clones were sequenced by immunoSEQ multiplex PCR, and TCRdb holds only the in-frame ones, with some missing. The sample lists roughly 150,000 clones; roughly 80% were seen once. The sequenced sample consisted of peripheral blood. Receptors originate from an elderly woman with acute or convalescent COVID-19. Both conserved end residues are part of each CDR3. The D gene is left open where the match is weak. Clone size is given for some rows only: seen once, a few or many times, or a class if the clone is expanded.

. | TRBJ2-2 | TRBV11-2 | . | TGTGCCAGCAGCATTCAGTTCAGCACCGGGGAGCTGTTTTTT | CASSIQFSTGELFF
TRBD1 | TRBJ2-7 | TRBV7-3 | . | TGTGCCAGCAGCCCACAGGGGTTCCGCGAGCAGTACTTC | CASSPQGFREQYF
TRBD2 | TRBJ2-1 | TRBV10-1 | . | TGCGCCAGCAGTGAATCCGGACTAGCGGGAGGAAGGAATGAGCAGTTCTTC | CASSESGLAGGRNEQFF
. | TRBJ2-6 | TRBV2 | once | TGTGCCAGCAGTGAGCGGGGTGCTGGGGCCAACGTCCTGACTTTC | CASSERGAGANVLTF
. | TRBJ1-2 | TRBV6-5 | . | TGTGCCAGCAGGGTTTCAGGGTTGGGCTACACCTTC | CASRVSGLGYTF
. | TRBJ1-4 | TRBV30 | . | TGTGCCTGGAGTGTACGGTGGGGGGCTAATGAAAAACTGTTTTTT | CAWSVRWGANEKLFF
. | TRBJ1-5 | TRBV7-9 | . | TGTGCCAGCAGCCATATGGAGCAGCCCCAGCATTTT | CASSHMEQPQHF
. | TRBJ1-1 | TRBV6-2/TRBV6-3 | . | TGTGCCAGCAGTTACCTCCTGAACACTGAAGCTTTCTTT | CASSYLLNTEAFF
TRBD1 | TRBJ2-1 | TRBV18 | . | TGTGCCAGCTCACCACGGGACAGGGGCTACAATGAGCAGTTCTTC | CASSPRDRGYNEQFF
. | TRBJ1-5 | TRBV10-2 | . | TGCGCCAGCAGTGAGTGGGTACCGGGACACAGCAATCAGCCCCAGCATTTT | CASSEWVPGHSNQPQHF
TRBD1 | TRBJ2-7 | TRBV19 | . | TGTGCCAGTAGTTCGGGACAGGGGGAGTACTTC | CASSSGQGEYF
. | TRBJ2-6 | TRBV3-1/TRBV3-2 | . | TGTGCCAGCAGCCATAGCTCTGGGGCCAACGTCCTGACTTTC | CASSHSSGANVLTF
TRBD1 | TRBJ2-2 | TRBV6-5 | . | TGTGCCAGCAGTCGACAGGGGAACACCGGGGAGCTGTTTTTT | CASSRQGNTGELFF
TRBD2 | TRBJ2-1 | TRBV5-1 | . | TGCGCCAGCAGCTGGGAGGGGTATGAGCAGTTCTTC | CASSWEGYEQFF
TRBD1 | TRBJ2-1 | TRBV19 | . | TGTGCCAGTAGCGGAATCCGGGGACAGGGGGCGCATGAGCAGTTCTTC | CASSGIRGQGAHEQFF
TRBD2 | TRBJ2-3 | TRBV9 | . | TGTGCCAGCAGCGTAGGGTCTAGCGGCACCTCTAGCACAGATACGCAGTATTTT | CASSVGSSGTSSTDTQYF
TRBD1 | TRBJ2-2 | TRBV25-1 | few | TGTGCCAGCAGTGCGTTCCAGGGGGCGAACACCGGGGAGCTGTTTTTT | CASSAFQGANTGELFF
. | TRBJ2-3 | TRBV5-4 | once | TGTGCCAGCAGCACAAACACAGATACGCAGTATTTT | CASSTNTDTQYF
. | TRBJ2-3 | TRBV11-2 | . | TGTGCCAGCAGCTTTGATAGCGGAAGAATCACAGATACGCAGTATTTT | CASSFDSGRITDTQYF
. | TRBJ2-4 | TRBV7-8 | . | TGTGCCAGCAGCTTTGGGCCATTAAACATTCAGTACTTC | CASSFGPLNIQYF